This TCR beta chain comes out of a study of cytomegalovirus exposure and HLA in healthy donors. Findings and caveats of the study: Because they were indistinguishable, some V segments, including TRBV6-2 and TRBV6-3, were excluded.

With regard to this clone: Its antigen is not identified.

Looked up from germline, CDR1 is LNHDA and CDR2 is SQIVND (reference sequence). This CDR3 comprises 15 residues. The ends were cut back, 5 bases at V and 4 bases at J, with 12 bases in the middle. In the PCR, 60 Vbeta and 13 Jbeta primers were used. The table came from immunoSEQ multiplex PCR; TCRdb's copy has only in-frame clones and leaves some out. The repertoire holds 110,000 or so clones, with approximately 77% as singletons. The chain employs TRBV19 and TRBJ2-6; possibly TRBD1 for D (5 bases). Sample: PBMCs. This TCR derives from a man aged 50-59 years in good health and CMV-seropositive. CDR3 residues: CASSLVRAGANVLTF. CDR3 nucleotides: TGTGCCAGTAGTCTAGTCAGGGCAGGGGCCAACGTCCTGACTTTC.